The 6 T cell receptor beta chains below all came from one sample that was sequenced in a study of response to subunit inactivated influenza vaccine listed by TCRdb under 2018. This specimen's time point label, per the study, means: 45 to 50 days after influenza vaccine administration. Receptor libraries were prepared by RT-PCR. These reads were obtained on an Illumina HiSeq 2500. Using fastp trimming at Q25 and MiXCR clonotype assembly, TCRdb reanalyzed the public sequencing data and kept in-frame beta chains. Every distinct CDR3 protein forms one entry, paired with its most common genes and DNA. For this sample the table gives 450,000 to 500,000 distinct CDR3 sequences, of which approximately 10% were detected only once. Together, the top ten hold about 12% of the sample. Material: PBMCs from blood, obtained 45 days after vaccination. The source of these receptors is a man in his fifties or sixties who received an inactivated influenza vaccine. Donor details come from another sample of the same person, matched by shared clones.

This clonotype turned up a few times. The V and J genes are TRBV28 and TRBJ1-2; D unclear. V was pared by 6 bases and J by 5 bases, with 13 bases between. The CDR3 contains 13 residues. The germline V gene has CDR1 MDHEN and CDR2 SYDVKM. The CDR3 is CASSSGPVYGYTF. As DNA, the CDR3 is TGTGCCAGCAGCTCCGGGCCTGTTTATGGCTACACCTTC.

This chain connects TRBV20-1 to TRBJ2-7; 10 nucleotides align to TRBD1. Germline values: CDR1 DFQATT, CDR2 SNEGSKA (reference sequence). V trimming: 5 bases; J trimming: 11 bases; junction bases outside the gene matches: 9. The CDR3 extends over 12 amino acids. CDR3 sequence (DNA): TGCAGTGCTGCAATACAGACAGGGGGCGAGTACTTC. Encoded protein: CSAAIQTGGEYF.

The chain recombines TRBV7-2 with TRBJ1-3; 8 bases agree with TRBD1. The CDR3 contains 15 residues. The junction had 7 bases not matched to a gene; V was cut back by 5 bases and J by 4 bases. Germline V gene sequence: CDR1 SGHTA, CDR2 FQGNSA. DNA of the CDR3: TGTGCCAGCAGCCCGACAGGGGCATCAGGAAACACCATATATTTT. Translation: CASSPTGASGNTIYF. Full variable domain (missing parts from reference TRBV7-2 and TRBJ1-3): GAGVSQSPSNKVTEKGKDVELRCDPISGHTALYWYRQSLGQGLEFLIYFQGNSAPDKSGLPSDRFSAERTGGSVSTLTIQRTQQEDSAVYLCASSPTGASGNTIYFGEGSWLTVV.

This clonotype showed up just a few times. The CDR3 DNA reads TGTGCCACCAGTCAGGGGGCGCGCGAGCAGTACTTC. This encodes CATSQGAREQYF. The chain joins TRBV24-1 to TRBJ2-7, with 8 nucleotides matching TRBD1. Looked up from germline, CDR1 is KGHDR and CDR2 is SFDVKD. With 6 bases clipped from V and 6 bases from J, the junction kept 3 bases outside the gene matches. This CDR3 contains 12 residues.

The chain joins TRBV20-1 to TRBJ2-5; D possibly uses TRBD1 or TRBD2 (5 bases each). The CDR3 is made up of 12 amino acids. Per germline, CDR1 DFQATT and CDR2 SNEGSKA (reference sequence). Trimming left V 3 bases short and J 4 bases short, with 9 bases between. CDR3 region: CSARSGGETQYF. The CDR3 nucleotides read TGCAGTGCTAGGAGTGGGGGAGAGACCCAGTACTTC.

The V gene is TRBV19, the J gene TRBJ2-1; D is possibly TRBD1 or TRBD2 (6 bases each). The germline V gene encodes CDR1 LNHDA and CDR2 SQIVND (reference sequence). Trimming shortened V by 9 bases and J by 10 bases, and 16 bases separated the two germline ends. This CDR3 is 12 amino acids long. The CDR3 coding sequence is TGTGCCAGCGCGCGAGGGGGGTTGGAGCAGTTCTTC. This codes for CASARGGLEQFF.